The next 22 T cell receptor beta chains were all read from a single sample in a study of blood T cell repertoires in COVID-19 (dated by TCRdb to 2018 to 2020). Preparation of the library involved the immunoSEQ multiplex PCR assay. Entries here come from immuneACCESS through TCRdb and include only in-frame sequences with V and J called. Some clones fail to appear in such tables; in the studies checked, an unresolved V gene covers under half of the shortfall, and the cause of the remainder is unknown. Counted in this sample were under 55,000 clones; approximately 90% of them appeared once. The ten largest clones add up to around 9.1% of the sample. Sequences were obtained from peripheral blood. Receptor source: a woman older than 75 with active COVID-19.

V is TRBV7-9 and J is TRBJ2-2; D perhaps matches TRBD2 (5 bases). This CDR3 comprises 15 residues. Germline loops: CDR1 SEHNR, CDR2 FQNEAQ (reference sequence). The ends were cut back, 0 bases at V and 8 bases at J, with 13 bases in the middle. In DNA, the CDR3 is TGTGCCAGCAGCTTAGCGCAAGGGAGTTCTGGGGAGCTGTTTTTT. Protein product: CASSLAQGSSGELFF.

The DNA for the CDR3 is TGCAGCGTTGTGGTACAGGGAAACTATGGCTACACCTTC. It is translated as CSVVVQGNYGYTF. The chain uses TRBV29-1 and TRBJ1-2; D perhaps matches TRBD1 (6 bases). Germline V lookup: CDR1 SQVTM, CDR2 ANQGSEA. This CDR3 is built from 13 residues. The germline V and J ends were trimmed by 4 bases and 2 bases, with 11 bases remaining between them. The whole variable domain, remainder taken from reference TRBV29-1 and TRBJ1-2, is SAVISQKPSRDICQRGTSLTIQCQVDSQVTMMFWYRQQPGQSLTLIATANQGSEATYESGFVIDKFPISRPNLTFSTLTVSNMSPEDSSIYLCSVVVQGNYGYTFGSGTRLTVV.

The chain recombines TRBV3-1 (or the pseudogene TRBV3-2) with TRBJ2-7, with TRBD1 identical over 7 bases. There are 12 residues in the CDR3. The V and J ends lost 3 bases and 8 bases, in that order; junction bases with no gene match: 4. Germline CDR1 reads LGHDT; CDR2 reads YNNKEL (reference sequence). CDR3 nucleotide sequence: TGTGCCAGCAGCCAGGACAGGCATAAGCAGTACTTC. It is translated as CASSQDRHKQYF.

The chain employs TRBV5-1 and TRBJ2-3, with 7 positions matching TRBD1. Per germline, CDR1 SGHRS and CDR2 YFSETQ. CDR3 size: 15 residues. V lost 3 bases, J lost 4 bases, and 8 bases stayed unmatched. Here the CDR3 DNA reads TGCGCCAGCAGCTCTTCCGGGACAGCTGCAGATACGCAGTATTTT. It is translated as CASSSSGTAADTQYF.

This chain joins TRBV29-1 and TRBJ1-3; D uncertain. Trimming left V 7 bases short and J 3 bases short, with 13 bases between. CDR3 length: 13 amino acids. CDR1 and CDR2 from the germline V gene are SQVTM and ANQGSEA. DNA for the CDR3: TGCAGCGCCGAAGGAGGGATTGGAAACACCATATATTTT. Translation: CSAEGGIGNTIYF. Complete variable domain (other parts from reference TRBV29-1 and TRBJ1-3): SAVISQKPSRDICQRGTSLTIQCQVDSQVTMMFWYRQQPGQSLTLIATANQGSEATYESGFVIDKFPISRPNLTFSTLTVSNMSPEDSSIYLCSAEGGIGNTIYFGEGSWLTVV.

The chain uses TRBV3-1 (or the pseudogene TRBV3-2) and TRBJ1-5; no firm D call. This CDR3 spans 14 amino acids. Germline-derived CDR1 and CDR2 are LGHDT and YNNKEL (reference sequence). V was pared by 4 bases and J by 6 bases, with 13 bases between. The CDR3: CASSRTAQVQPQHF. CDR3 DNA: TGTGCCAGCAGCCGCACAGCCCAAGTTCAGCCCCAGCATTTT.

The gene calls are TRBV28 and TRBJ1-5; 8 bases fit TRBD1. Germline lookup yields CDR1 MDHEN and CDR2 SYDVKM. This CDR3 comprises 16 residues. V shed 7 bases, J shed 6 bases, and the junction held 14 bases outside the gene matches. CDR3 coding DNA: TGTGCCAGCAACGCCCCCAGGGGGCAGATTGGTCAGCCCCAGCATTTT. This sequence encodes CASNAPRGQIGQPQHF.

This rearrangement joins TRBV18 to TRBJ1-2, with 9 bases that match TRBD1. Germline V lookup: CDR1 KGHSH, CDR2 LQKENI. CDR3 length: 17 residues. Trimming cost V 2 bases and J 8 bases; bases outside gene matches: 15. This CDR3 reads CASSPNLNTDRGDGYTF. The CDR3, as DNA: TGTGCCAGCTCACCAAACCTTAATACGGACAGGGGTGACGGCTACACCTTC.

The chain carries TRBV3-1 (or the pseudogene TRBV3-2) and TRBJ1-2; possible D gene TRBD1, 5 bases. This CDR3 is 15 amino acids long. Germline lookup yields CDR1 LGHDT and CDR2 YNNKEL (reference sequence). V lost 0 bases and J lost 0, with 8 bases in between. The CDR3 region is CASSQDKTANYGYTF. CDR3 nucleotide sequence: TGTGCCAGCAGCCAAGATAAGACAGCTAACTATGGCTACACCTTC.

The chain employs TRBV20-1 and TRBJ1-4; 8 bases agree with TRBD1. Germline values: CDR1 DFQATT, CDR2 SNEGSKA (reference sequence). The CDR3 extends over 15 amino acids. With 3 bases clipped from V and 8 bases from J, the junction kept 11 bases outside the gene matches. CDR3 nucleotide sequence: TGCAGTGCTAGTGACCGGGACAGGCATGGGGAAAAACTGTTTTTT. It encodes CSASDRDRHGEKLFF.

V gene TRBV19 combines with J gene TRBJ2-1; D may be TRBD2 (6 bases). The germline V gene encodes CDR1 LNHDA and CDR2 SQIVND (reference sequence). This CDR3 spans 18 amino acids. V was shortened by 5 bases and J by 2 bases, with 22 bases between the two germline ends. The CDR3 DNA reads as TGTGCCAGTAGTGGGGACTTTCGGATGACCGGCCCCTACAATGAGCAGTTCTTC. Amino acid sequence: CASSGDFRMTGPYNEQFF.

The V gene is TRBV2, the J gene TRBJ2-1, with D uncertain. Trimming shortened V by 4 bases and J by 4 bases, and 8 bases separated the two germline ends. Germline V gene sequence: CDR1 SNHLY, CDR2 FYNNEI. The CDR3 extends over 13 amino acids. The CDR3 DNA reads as TGTGCCAGCAGTGCGGCAGCGTACAATGAGCAGTTCTTC. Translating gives CASSAAAYNEQFF.

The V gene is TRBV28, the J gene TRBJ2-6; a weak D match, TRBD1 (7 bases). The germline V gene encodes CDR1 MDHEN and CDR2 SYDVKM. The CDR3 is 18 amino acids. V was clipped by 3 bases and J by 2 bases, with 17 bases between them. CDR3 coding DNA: TGTGCCAGCAGTTTGGGGGGATGGGGGACAGCTGGGGCCAACGTCCTGACTTTC. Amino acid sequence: CASSLGGWGTAGANVLTF.

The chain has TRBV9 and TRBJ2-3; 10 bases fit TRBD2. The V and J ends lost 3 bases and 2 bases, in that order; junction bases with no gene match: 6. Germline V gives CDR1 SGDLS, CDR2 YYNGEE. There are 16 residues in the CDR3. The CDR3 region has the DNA TGTGCCAGCAGCGCCCTAACTAGCGGGGTCACAGATACGCAGTATTTT. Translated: CASSALTSGVTDTQYF.

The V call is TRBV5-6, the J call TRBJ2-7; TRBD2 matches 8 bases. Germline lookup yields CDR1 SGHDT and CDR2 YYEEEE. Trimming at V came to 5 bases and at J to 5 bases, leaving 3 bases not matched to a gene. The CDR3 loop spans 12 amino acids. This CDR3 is CASSYGGDEQYF. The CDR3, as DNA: TGTGCCAGCAGTTACGGGGGGGACGAGCAGTACTTC. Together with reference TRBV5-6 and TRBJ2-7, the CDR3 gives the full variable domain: DAGVTQSPTHLIKTRGQQVTLRCSPKSGHDTVSWYQQALGQGPQFIFQYYEEEERQRGNFPDRFSGHQFPNYSSELNVNALLLGDSALYLCASSYGGDEQYFGPGTRLTVT.

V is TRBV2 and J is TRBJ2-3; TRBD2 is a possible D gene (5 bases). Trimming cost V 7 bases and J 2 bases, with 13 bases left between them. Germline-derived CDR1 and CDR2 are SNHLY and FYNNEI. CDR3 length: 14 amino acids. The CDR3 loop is CASTREKITDTQYF. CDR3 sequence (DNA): TGTGCCAGCACCCGGGAAAAAATCACAGATACGCAGTATTTT.

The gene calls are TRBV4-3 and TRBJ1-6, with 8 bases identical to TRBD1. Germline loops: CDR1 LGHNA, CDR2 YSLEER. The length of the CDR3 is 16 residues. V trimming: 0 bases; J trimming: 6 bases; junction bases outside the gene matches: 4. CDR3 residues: CASSQDRGQANSPLHF. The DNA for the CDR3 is TGCGCCAGCAGCCAAGATAGGGGACAGGCTAATTCACCCCTCCACTTT.

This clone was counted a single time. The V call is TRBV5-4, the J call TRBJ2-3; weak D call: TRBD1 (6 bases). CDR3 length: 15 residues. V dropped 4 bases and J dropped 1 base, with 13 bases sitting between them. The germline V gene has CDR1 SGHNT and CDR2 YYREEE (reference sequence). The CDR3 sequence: CASSPTGSRTDTQYF. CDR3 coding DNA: TGTGCCAGCAGCCCAACAGGGTCTCGCACAGATACGCAGTATTTT.

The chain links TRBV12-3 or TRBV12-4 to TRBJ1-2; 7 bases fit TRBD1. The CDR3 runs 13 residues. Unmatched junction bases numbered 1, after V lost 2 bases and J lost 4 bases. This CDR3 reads CASSLRTGYGYTF. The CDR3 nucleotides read TGTGCCAGCAGTTTAAGGACAGGCTATGGCTACACCTTC.

The CDR3: CASSAGGANTGELFF. CDR3 bases: TGTGCCAGCAGCGCAGGGGGCGCGAACACCGGGGAGCTGTTTTTT. The gene calls are TRBV7-2 and TRBJ2-2, with TRBD1 matching over 8 bases. In germline, CDR1 is SGHTA, CDR2 FQGNSA. CDR3 length equals 15 residues. With 5 bases clipped from V and 0 bases from J, the junction kept 2 bases outside the gene matches. The variable domain in full, with the rest retrieved from reference TRBV7-2 and TRBJ2-2, is GAGVSQSPSNKVTEKGKDVELRCDPISGHTALYWYRQSLGQGLEFLIYFQGNSAPDKSGLPSDRFSAERTGGSVSTLTIQRTQQEDSAVYLCASSAGGANTGELFFGEGSRLTVL.

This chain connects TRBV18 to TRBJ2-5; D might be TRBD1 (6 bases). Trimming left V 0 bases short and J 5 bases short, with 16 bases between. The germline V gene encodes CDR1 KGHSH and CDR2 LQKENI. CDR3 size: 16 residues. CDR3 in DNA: TGTGCCAGCTCACCACCGGTGTCTGGGGGCCGGGAGACCCAGTACTTC. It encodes CASSPPVSGGRETQYF. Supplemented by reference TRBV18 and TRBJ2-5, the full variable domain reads NAGVMQNPRHLVRRRGQEARLRCSPMKGHSHVYWYRQLPEEGLKFMVYLQKENIIDESGMPKERFSAEFPKEGPSILRIQQVVRGDSAAYFCASSPPVSGGRETQYFGPGTRLLVL.

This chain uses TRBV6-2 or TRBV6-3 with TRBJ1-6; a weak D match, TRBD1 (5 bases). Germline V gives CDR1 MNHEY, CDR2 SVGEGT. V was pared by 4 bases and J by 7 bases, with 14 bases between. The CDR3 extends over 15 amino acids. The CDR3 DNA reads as TGTGCCAGCAGTTCAGCAGGGATGGGCAATTCACCCCTCCACTTT. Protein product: CASSSAGMGNSPLHF.